A selection of T cell receptor beta chains follows, all from one sample in a study of neurological immune-mediated disorders. Each CDR3 protein is one row after TCRdb ran MiXCR on the 5' RACE reads. Of approximately 130,000 distinct CDR3 sequences in the sample, roughly 3.2% were seen once. The sequenced sample was PBMCs. These receptors came from a woman between 25 and 40 years old with multiple sclerosis. Both conserved end residues are trimmed from each CDR3. The order of the fields is CDR3 protein, J gene, clone size, V gene. Some rows have no size entry. The others give once, few or many, or a class for an expanded clone.

CDR3aa: ASSPSRGLAGGLDEQF
j_gene: TRBJ2-1
abundance: many
v_gene: TRBV18

CDR3aa: SASKANTEAF
j_gene: TRBJ1-1
abundance: many
v_gene: TRBV20-1

CDR3aa: ASSLTDTNYGYT
j_gene: TRBJ1-2
abundance: many
v_gene: TRBV7-2

CDR3aa: SACALATSTDTQY
j_gene: TRBJ2-3
abundance: many
v_gene: TRBV20-1

CDR3aa: ASSEGTRGTQY
j_gene: TRBJ2-3
abundance: many
v_gene: TRBV10-2

CDR3aa: SVHLRRQGNTEAF
j_gene: TRBJ1-1
abundance: many
v_gene: TRBV20-1

CDR3aa: SVEDRGNTIY
j_gene: TRBJ1-3
abundance: many
v_gene: TRBV29-1

CDR3aa: SAQRLTGEFYGYT
j_gene: TRBJ1-2
abundance: NA
v_gene: TRBV20-1

CDR3aa: ASSLTRTGELF
j_gene: TRBJ2-2
abundance: many
v_gene: TRBV7-2

CDR3aa: ATSRDPGSSGANVLT
j_gene: TRBJ2-6
abundance: many
v_gene: TRBV15

CDR3aa: ASIEGETQY
j_gene: TRBJ2-5
abundance: many
v_gene: TRBV27

CDR3aa: ASSWFTGGPLINEKLF
j_gene: TRBJ1-4
abundance: few
v_gene: TRBV5-1

CDR3aa: SVDERENTEAF
j_gene: TRBJ1-1
abundance: many
v_gene: TRBV29-1